The present T cell receptor (beta chain) was sequenced within a study of cytomegalovirus exposure and HLA in healthy donors. Looked up from germline, CDR1 is WNHNN and CDR2 is SYGVQD (reference sequence). This CDR3 contains 11 residues. The V end lost 3 bases, the J end lost 7 bases, and 3 bases lay between the germline ends. Concerning this clone itself: Its antigen is still unknown.

Study-level points and caveats: Some V segments, TRBV6-2 and TRBV6-3 among them, were indistinguishable and were therefore excluded.

PCR primers comprised 60 Vbeta and 13 Jbeta primers. Clones were sequenced by immunoSEQ multiplex PCR, and TCRdb holds only the in-frame ones, with some missing. Among around 130,000 clones listed, around 83% were seen once. The sequence came from a woman under 30 in good health and CMV-seropositive. Source material: PBMCs. The chain has TRBV10-1 and TRBJ2-2; D not resolved. CDR3 DNA: TGCGCCAGCAGTGACAACGGGGAGCTGTTTTTT. Protein: CASSDNGELFF.